The 27 T cell receptor beta chains below all came from one sample that was sequenced in a study of T cell repertoires in cytomegalovirus infection. TCRdb ran MiXCR on the reads and lists one entry per CDR3 protein. The repertoire has 250,000 to 300,000 distinct CDR3 sequences, about a quarter of them found once; the top ten carry approximately 15%. The specimen sequenced was PBMCs. The receptors derive from a human donor in good health (CMV status not recorded). Some clones in this sample may be carry-over from other donors' samples.

Only a few counts were recorded for this clonotype. This chain joins TRBV5-1 and TRBJ2-4; D tentatively fits TRBD1 or TRBD2 (5 bases each). Per the germline V gene, CDR1 is SGHRS and CDR2 is YFSETQ. The V gene lost 2 bases and the J gene lost 1 base, with 16 bases spanning the gap. There are 17 residues in the CDR3. The CDR3 protein is CASSFIGTTGAKNIQYF. DNA for the CDR3: TGCGCCAGCAGCTTCATCGGGACCACCGGGGCCAAAAACATTCAGTACTTC.

This clonotype was recorded at least ten times. The chain uses TRBV7-2 and TRBJ2-7; D is unclear. The CDR3 loop spans 12 amino acids. Trimming removed 5 bases from V and 6 bases from J, with 11 bases in between. Germline CDR1 and CDR2: SGHTA and FQGNSA. The CDR3 sequence is CASSLWGSEQYF. CDR3 sequence (DNA): TGTGCCAGCAGCCTCTGGGGAAGCGAGCAGTACTTC.

V is TRBV29-1 and J is TRBJ1-3; weak D call: TRBD1 (5 bases). The germline V gene has CDR1 SQVTM and CDR2 ANQGSEA. The CDR3 has 14 amino acids. With 4 bases removed from V and 0 bases from J, the gap between germline ends came to 10 bases. The CDR3 reads CSVGSGGSGNTIYF. CDR3 coding DNA: TGCAGCGTTGGTTCGGGGGGCTCTGGAAACACCATATATTTT.

J is TRBJ2-1 and V is TRBV6-5; D possibly corresponds to TRBD1 (6 bases). The CDR3 extends over 12 amino acids. The V and J ends lost 6 bases and 7 bases respectively, with 10 bases between them. Germline V gene sequence: CDR1 MNHEY, CDR2 SVGAGI. This CDR3 is CASRGTWNEQFF. CDR3 nucleotide sequence: TGTGCCAGCAGGGGGACATGGAATGAGCAGTTCTTC.

The V call is TRBV28, the J call TRBJ2-3; 9 bases are a match to TRBD2. Unmatched junction bases numbered 10, after V lost 8 bases and J lost 7 bases. The germline V gene has CDR1 MDHEN and CDR2 SYDVKM. CDR3 length: 14 residues. The DNA of the CDR3 is TGTGCCAGCCAGACTAGCGGAAGATCTAATACGCAGTATTTT. Its protein is CASQTSGRSNTQYF.

The CDR3 loop is CASSIWGRLNTEAFF. The DNA for the CDR3 is TGTGCCAGTAGTATATGGGGGAGATTGAACACTGAAGCTTTCTTT. The chain has TRBV19 and TRBJ1-1; tentatively, D is TRBD1 (5 bases). The V gene lost 2 bases and the J gene lost 0 bases, with 10 bases spanning the gap. Looked up from germline, CDR1 is LNHDA and CDR2 is SQIVND (reference sequence). The CDR3 contains 15 residues.

A few counts support this clonotype. The chain employs TRBV12-3 or TRBV12-4 and TRBJ2-1; 9 bases match TRBD2. The V segment lost 7 bases and the J segment 5 bases; nucleotides outside the gene matches: 9. The CDR3 covers 15 residues. The CDR3 loop is CASTSRTSVHNEQFF. CDR3 bases: TGTGCCAGCACTTCACGGACTAGCGTCCACAATGAGCAGTTCTTC.

The chain uses TRBV19 and TRBJ2-1; D remains ambiguous. With 1 base removed from V and 8 bases from J, the gap between germline ends came to 9 bases. Germline CDR1 LNHDA, CDR2 SQIVND (reference sequence). The CDR3 covers 13 residues. This CDR3 reads CASSIGASHEQFF. DNA of the CDR3: TGTGCCAGTAGTATAGGTGCCAGCCATGAGCAGTTCTTC.

In its sample, this clonotype was seen a few times. This rearrangement joins TRBV20-1 to TRBJ2-5; a weak D match, TRBD2 (7 bases). V was clipped by 4 bases and J by 2 bases, with 17 bases between them. CDR3 length: 15 amino acids. CDR1 and CDR2 (germline): DFQATT, SNEGSKA (reference sequence). The DNA for the CDR3 is TGCAGTGCTATCCGAGGGGGGGGTCGTCAAGAGACCCAGTACTTC. This codes for CSAIRGGGRQETQYF.

The rearrangement links TRBV28 to TRBJ1-2, with D unresolved. Germline values: CDR1 MDHEN, CDR2 SYDVKM. This CDR3 comprises 12 residues. Trimming stripped 5 bases from V and 8 bases from J, with 12 bases between. The CDR3 loop reads CASSTTVQGYTF. The CDR3 DNA reads TGTGCCAGCAGTACGACCGTGCAAGGCTACACCTTC.

The V gene is TRBV29-1, the J gene TRBJ2-1; TRBD2 agrees at 12 bases. This CDR3 has 14 residues. The V gene's germline CDR1 is SQVTM and CDR2 ANQGSEA. J lost 8 bases, V lost 3 bases, and 5 bases had no gene match. The CDR3 region has the DNA TGCAGCGTTGACTCGACTAGCGGGAGCCATGAGCAGTTCTTC. This translates into CSVDSTSGSHEQFF.

The gene calls are TRBV20-1 and TRBJ2-1, with D perhaps given as TRBD1 or TRBD2 (5 bases each). The germline V gene encodes CDR1 DFQATT and CDR2 SNEGSKA (reference sequence). The CDR3 has 14 amino acids. Trimming stripped 5 bases from V and 0 bases from J, with 11 bases between. CDR3 region: CSAARGVSYNEQFF. The CDR3 DNA follows: TGCAGTGCTGCGAGGGGCGTCTCCTACAATGAGCAGTTCTTC.

This clonotype turned up a few times. The chain couples TRBV30 to TRBJ2-1; 16 nucleotides align to TRBD2. The CDR3 is 15 amino acids. V dropped 0 bases and J dropped 9; count of bases not matched to a gene: 2. Looked up from germline, CDR1 is GTSNPN and CDR2 is SVGIG (reference sequence). The CDR3 protein is CAWSVGLAGGIEQFF. The CDR3 nucleotides are TGTGCCTGGAGTGTGGGACTAGCGGGAGGGATTGAGCAGTTCTTC.

This clonotype has only a few counts. The chain links TRBV6-2 or TRBV6-3 to TRBJ2-3; D call uncertain. Germline CDR1 reads MNHEY; CDR2 reads SVGEGT. This CDR3 is built from 15 residues. V was trimmed by 2 bases and J by 6 bases, leaving 15 bases between them. In nucleotides, the CDR3 is TGTGCCAGCAGTTACGTTGAGGCCCCCGCTGATACGCAGTATTTT. This translates into CASSYVEAPADTQYF.

This clonotype was seen once. The J gene is TRBJ2-7, the V gene TRBV7-9; TRBD2 might be the D (5 bases). Trimming removed 5 bases at V and 4 bases at J, with 15 bases between. Germline assignment: CDR1 SEHNR and CDR2 FQNEAQ (reference sequence). The CDR3 sequence is 14 residues long. Here the CDR3 reads CASSPTEGGYEQYF. CDR3 sequence (DNA): TGTGCCAGCAGCCCTACTGAGGGTGGATACGAGCAGTACTTC.

This clonotype was detected ten times or more. The chain couples TRBV7-8 to TRBJ2-1; 9 bases are a match to TRBD2. The J segment lost 6 bases and the V segment lost 7 bases, leaving 16 bases of the junction unmatched. Looked up from germline, CDR1 is SGHVS and CDR2 is FQNEAQ. The CDR3 is 17 residues long. Here the CDR3 reads CASKVGNSGRPSNEQFF. The DNA for the CDR3 is TGTGCCAGCAAGGTGGGGAACAGCGGGAGGCCCTCCAATGAGCAGTTCTTC.

This clonotype has more than one count but fewer than ten. CDR3 DNA sequence: TGTGCCAGCAGTTTAGGGGGGACAGCCACTAACTATGGCTACACCTTC. Translated, it gives CASSLGGTATNYGYTF. The rearrangement uses TRBV28 and TRBJ1-2, with 7 positions matching TRBD1. This CDR3 spans 16 amino acids. Germline V gene sequence: CDR1 MDHEN, CDR2 SYDVKM. The junction had 6 bases not matched to a gene; V was cut back by 2 bases and J by 0 bases.

There are many counts of this clonotype. The J gene is TRBJ2-3, the V gene TRBV10-3, with TRBD1 matching 9 bases. The germline gives CDR1 ENHRY, CDR2 SYGVKD. The CDR3 spans 14 residues. With V trimmed by 5 bases and J by 3 bases, 3 bases remained unmatched. Written as DNA, the CDR3 is TGTGCCATCAGTCGGGGGACAGGGACAGATACGCAGTATTTT. This encodes CAISRGTGTDTQYF.

There are a few counts of this clonotype. V gene TRBV29-1 combines with J gene TRBJ2-3; TRBD2 matches 8 bases. Germline V gene data show CDR1 as SQVTM and CDR2 as ANQGSEA. The CDR3 covers 13 residues. V shed 7 bases, J shed 1 base, and the junction held 4 bases outside the gene matches. CDR3 residues: CSARAGGTDTQYF. The CDR3 DNA reads TGCAGCGCTAGAGCGGGAGGCACAGATACGCAGTATTTT.

The chain is built from TRBV28 and TRBJ2-7; TRBD2 matches at 7 bases. V trimming: 6 bases; J trimming: 3 bases; junction bases outside the gene matches: 11. The germline CDR1 and CDR2 sequences are MDHEN and SYDVKM. The CDR3 sequence is 15 residues long. The CDR3 sequence: CASRRPGEGRYEQYF. The CDR3 bases are TGTGCCAGCAGACGACCCGGGGAGGGCCGCTACGAGCAGTACTTC.

The chain carries TRBV28 and TRBJ1-5, with 8 bases lining up with TRBD1. V lost 5 bases, J lost 2 bases, and 8 bases stayed unmatched. Germline CDR1 and CDR2: MDHEN and SYDVKM. The CDR3 totals 16 residues. This CDR3 is CASSGTRGQGNQPQHF. CDR3 nucleotides: TGTGCCAGCAGTGGGACCAGGGGGCAAGGCAATCAGCCCCAGCATTTT.

This clonotype was detected ten times or more. The CDR3 nucleotides are TGTGCCAGCAGCTTCGTACGCCAACCGGGCGAGCAGTACTTC. It specifies CASSFVRQPGEQYF. The chain recombines TRBV7-2 with TRBJ2-7; D unresolved. CDR1 SGHTA and CDR2 FQGNSA come from the germline V gene. The CDR3 covers 14 residues. Trimming took 3 bases from V and 6 from J, leaving 15 bases between them.

V usage is TRBV27 and J usage is TRBJ2-7, with 7 bases identical to TRBD1. Germline CDR1 reads MNHEY; CDR2 reads SMNVEV (reference sequence). Losses at the gene ends were 5 bases for V and 2 bases for J; bases not matched to a gene: 3. The CDR3 has 13 amino acids. DNA for the CDR3: TGTGCCAGCAGTAAACAGGGGACCTACGAGCAGTACTTC. This translates into CASSKQGTYEQYF.

The chain uses TRBV28 and TRBJ2-7, with a tentative D call TRBD2 (6 bases). CDR1 and CDR2 from the germline V gene are MDHEN and SYDVKM. CDR3 length: 15 residues. The germline V and J ends were trimmed by 6 bases and 0 bases, with 15 bases remaining between them. The CDR3 sequence: CASRPGAGRSYEQYF. In DNA form, the CDR3 reads TGTGCCAGCAGACCTGGAGCGGGCCGCTCCTACGAGCAGTACTTC. Combining the CDR3 with reference TRBV28 and TRBJ2-7 gives the whole variable domain DVKVTQSSRYLVKRTGEKVFLECVQDMDHENMFWYRQDPGLGLRLIYFSYDVKMKEKGDIPEGYSVSREKKERFSLILESASTNQTSMYLCASRPGAGRSYEQYFGPGTRLTVT.

J is TRBJ1-2 and V is TRBV10-3; the match to TRBD1 covers 11 bases. Germline loops: CDR1 ENHRY, CDR2 SYGVKD. The CDR3 length is 14 residues. The V gene end was trimmed by 7 bases and the J gene end by 3 bases; junction bases not matched to a gene: 4. CDR3 sequence reads: CAIMGQGEHYGYTF. The CDR3 nucleotides read TGTGCCATCATGGGACAGGGGGAACACTATGGCTACACCTTC.

This clonotype has a count of ten or more. This chain joins TRBV7-2 and TRBJ2-5, with TRBD2 matching over 10 bases. Germline CDR1 is SGHTA and CDR2 is FQGNSA. The J segment lost 5 bases and the V segment lost 0 bases, leaving 9 bases of the junction unmatched. This CDR3 is 17 amino acids long. CDR3 sequence (DNA): TGTGCCAGCAGCTTAGCGTTGAGCGGGAGGGCCGGGGAGACCCAGTACTTC. Its translation is CASSLALSGRAGETQYF.

This chain connects TRBV28 to TRBJ2-6; D uncertain. Trimming took off 3 bases at V and 1 base at J, with 7 bases between the two ends. The CDR3 covers 15 residues. CDR1 is MDHEN and CDR2 is SYDVKM in the germline V gene. CDR3 region: CASSFPGSGANVLTF. CDR3 nucleotides: TGTGCCAGCAGTTTTCCCGGGTCTGGGGCCAACGTCCTGACTTTC. Full variable domain (missing parts from reference TRBV28 and TRBJ2-6): DVKVTQSSRYLVKRTGEKVFLECVQDMDHENMFWYRQDPGLGLRLIYFSYDVKMKEKGDIPEGYSVSREKKERFSLILESASTNQTSMYLCASSFPGSGANVLTFGAGSRLTVL.